The TCR beta chain under discussion was sequenced for a study of OX40 agonist ivuxolimab in advanced cancers. Assay used: immunoSEQ multiplex PCR; TCRdb lists only in-frame clones, some missing. The table shows about 57,000 clones, with approximately 83% occurring only once. Specimen: CD4+ or CD8+ T cells sorted from blood, collected in a trial of the OX40 agonist ivuxolimab. This clonotype was obtained from an adult with an advanced solid tumor such as melanoma, head and neck, liver or kidney cancer.

CDR3: CASSSGGGANYGYTF. CDR3 in DNA: TGCGCCAGCAGCTCTGGAGGGGGAGCTAACTATGGCTACACCTTC. This chain joins TRBV5-1 and TRBJ1-2; D perhaps matches TRBD1 (6 bases). The CDR3 length is 15 residues. Per germline, CDR1 SGHRS and CDR2 YFSETQ. Trimming cost V 3 bases and J 0 bases, with 12 bases left between them.